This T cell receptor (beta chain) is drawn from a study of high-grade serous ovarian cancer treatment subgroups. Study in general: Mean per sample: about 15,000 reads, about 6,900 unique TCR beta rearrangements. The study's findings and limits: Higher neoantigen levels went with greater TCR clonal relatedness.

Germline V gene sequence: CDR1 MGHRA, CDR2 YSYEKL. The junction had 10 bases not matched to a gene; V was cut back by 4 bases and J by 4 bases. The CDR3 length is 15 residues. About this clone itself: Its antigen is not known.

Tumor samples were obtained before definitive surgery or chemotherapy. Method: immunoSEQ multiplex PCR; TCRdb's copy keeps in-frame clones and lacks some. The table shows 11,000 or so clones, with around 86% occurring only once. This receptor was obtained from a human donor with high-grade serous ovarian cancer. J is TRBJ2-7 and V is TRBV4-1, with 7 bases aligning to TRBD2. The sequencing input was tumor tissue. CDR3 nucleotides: TGCGCCAGCAGCCCGCCACCTGGCGGGAGTTACGAGCAGTACTTC. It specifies CASSPPPGGSYEQYF.